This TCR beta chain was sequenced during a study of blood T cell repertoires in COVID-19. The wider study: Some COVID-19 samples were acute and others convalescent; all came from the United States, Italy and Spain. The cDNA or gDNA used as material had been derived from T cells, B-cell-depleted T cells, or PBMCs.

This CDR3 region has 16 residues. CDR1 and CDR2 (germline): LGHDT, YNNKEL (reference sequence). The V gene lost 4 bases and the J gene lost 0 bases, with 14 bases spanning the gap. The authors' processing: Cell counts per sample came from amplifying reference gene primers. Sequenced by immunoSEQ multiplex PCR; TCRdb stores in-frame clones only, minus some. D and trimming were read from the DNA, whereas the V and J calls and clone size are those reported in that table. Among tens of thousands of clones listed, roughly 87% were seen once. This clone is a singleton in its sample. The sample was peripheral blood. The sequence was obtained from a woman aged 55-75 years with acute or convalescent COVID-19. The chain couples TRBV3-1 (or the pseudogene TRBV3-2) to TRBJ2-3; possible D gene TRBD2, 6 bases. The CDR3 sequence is CASSLPGGISTDTQYF. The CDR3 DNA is TGTGCCAGCAGCCTCCCTGGGGGGATTAGCACAGATACGCAGTATTTT.